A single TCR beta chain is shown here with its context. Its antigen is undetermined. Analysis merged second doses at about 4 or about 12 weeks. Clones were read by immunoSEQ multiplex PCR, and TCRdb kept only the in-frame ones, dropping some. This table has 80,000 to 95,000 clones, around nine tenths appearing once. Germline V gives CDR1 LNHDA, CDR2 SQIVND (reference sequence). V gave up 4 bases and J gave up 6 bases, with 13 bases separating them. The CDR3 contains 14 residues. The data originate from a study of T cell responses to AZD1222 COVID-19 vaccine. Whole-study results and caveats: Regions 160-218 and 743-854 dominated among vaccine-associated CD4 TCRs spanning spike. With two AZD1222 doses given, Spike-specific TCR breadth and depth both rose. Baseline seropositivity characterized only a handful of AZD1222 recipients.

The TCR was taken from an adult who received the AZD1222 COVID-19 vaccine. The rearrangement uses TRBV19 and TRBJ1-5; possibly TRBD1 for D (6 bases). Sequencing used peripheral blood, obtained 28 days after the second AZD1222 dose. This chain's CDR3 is CASSTDRFGQPQHF. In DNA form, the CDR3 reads TGTGCCAGTAGTACAGACAGGTTCGGTCAGCCCCAGCATTTT.